This is a list of T cell receptor beta chains from one sample in a study of blood T cell repertoires in COVID-19. Assay used: immunoSEQ multiplex PCR; TCRdb lists only in-frame clones, some missing. The table includes some 250,000 clones, 65% to 90% detected once. The sample comprised PBMCs or T cells enriched from blood (not recorded which). The source of these receptors is a man between 18 and 35 years old who had recovered from COVID-19. The CDR3 runs from the conserved cysteine through the conserved F or W. A D gene is named only where the DNA matches it firmly. Clone size, where shown, is once, few, many, or a class for clones that have expanded.

j_call clone_size v_call d_call cdr3_aa cdr3_nt
TRBJ1-1 - TRBV7-9 - CASSPSSEAFF TGTGCCAGCAGTCCGAGTAGTGAAGCTTTCTTT
TRBJ1-3 - TRBV6-6 - CASTTAGNTIYF TGTGCCAGCACCACAGCTGGAAACACCATATATTTT
TRBJ2-7 - TRBV29-1 - CSVVGHYEQYF TGCAGCGTTGTTGGGCACTACGAGCAGTACTTC
TRBJ1-5 - TRBV5-6 TRBD1 CASSFNGQGSPQHF TGTGCCAGCAGCTTCAACGGACAGGGCTCGCCCCAGCATTTT
TRBJ2-3 - TRBV5-4 - CASSQGAADTQYF TGTGCCAGCAGCCAAGGAGCCGCAGATACGCAGTATTTT
TRBJ1-5 - TRBV6-5 - CASSTGFQPQHF TGTGCCAGCAGTACAGGGTTTCAGCCCCAGCATTTT
TRBJ2-1 - TRBV9 - CASSVVSGNEQFF TGTGCCAGCAGCGTAGTTTCAGGGAATGAGCAGTTCTTC
TRBJ1-1 once TRBV7-2 - CASSLRWSGTEAFF TGTGCCAGCAGCTTAAGATGGTCGGGAACTGAAGCTTTCTTT
TRBJ2-7 - TRBV10-3 TRBD1 CAIRDRGSPYEQYF TGTGCCATCAGAGACAGGGGATCTCCCTACGAGCAGTACTTC
TRBJ2-7 - TRBV5-1 TRBD2 CASSLLTSGSLAYEQYF TGCGCCAGCAGCTTGCTGACTAGCGGGAGTCTCGCCTACGAGCAGTACTTC
TRBJ1-5 few TRBV6-1 - CASSEDRSWQPQHF TGTGCCAGCAGTGAAGACAGGTCCTGGCAGCCCCAGCATTTT
TRBJ1-4 - TRBV11-3 TRBD1 CASSLTPGTATNEKLFF TGTGCCAGCAGCTTAACCCCTGGGACAGCAACTAATGAAAAACTGTTTTTT
TRBJ2-5 - TRBV18 TRBD2 CASSPRAGGDETQYF TGTGCCAGCTCACCACGAGCGGGAGGCGACGAGACCCAGTACTTC
TRBJ1-2 - TRBV30 - CAWSVNLRNYGYTF TGTGCCTGGAGTGTAAACCTACGGAACTATGGCTACACCTTC
TRBJ1-1 few TRBV28 TRBD1 CASSSGQGDTEAFF TGTGCCAGCAGTTCAGGACAGGGGGACACTGAAGCTTTCTTT
TRBJ2-2 - TRBV7-9 - CASSFRSNTGELFF TGTGCCAGCAGCTTCAGGTCGAACACCGGGGAGCTGTTTTTT
TRBJ1-2 - TRBV3-1/TRBV3-2 TRBD1 CASSPRAGGNPGYTF TGTGCCAGCAGCCCCAGAGCAGGGGGAAACCCCGGCTACACCTTC
TRBJ1-1 - TRBV6-5 TRBD1 CATIIGGGAFF TGTGCCACTATTATAGGGGGCGGGGCTTTCTTT
TRBJ2-4 - TRBV6-4 TRBD2 CASRLSGGLAKNIQYF TGTGCCAGCAGGCTTAGCGGGGGGCTAGCCAAAAACATTCAGTACTTC
TRBJ2-1 - TRBV12-3/TRBV12-4 - CASEGRGRNEQFF TGTGCCAGCGAAGGCAGGGGTCGGAATGAGCAGTTCTTC
TRBJ2-1 - TRBV15 TRBD1 CATSTGTAYNEQFF TGTGCCACCAGCACGGGGACAGCCTACAATGAGCAGTTCTTC
TRBJ2-6 - TRBV20-1 TRBD1 CSASGTAISGANVLTF TGCAGTGCTAGTGGGACAGCAATCTCTGGGGCCAACGTCCTGACTTTC
TRBJ2-2 - TRBV5-1 - CASSWTGDTGELFF TGCGCCAGCAGCTGGACTGGAGACACCGGGGAGCTGTTTTTT
TRBJ1-5 - TRBV19 - CASSIDREPNQPQHF TGTGCCAGTAGTATAGACAGGGAACCCAATCAGCCCCAGCATTTT
TRBJ2-5 few TRBV6-1 TRBD2 CASSEIAGGPETQYF TGTGCCAGCAGTGAAATAGCGGGGGGGCCCGAGACCCAGTACTTC
TRBJ1-1 - TRBV5-6 - CASSLGVQNTEAFF TGTGCCAGCAGCTTGGGTGTCCAGAACACTGAAGCTTTCTTT
TRBJ2-7 - TRBV19 TRBD1 CASSMVGQGASEQYF TGTGCCAGTAGTATGGTGGGACAGGGGGCCTCCGAGCAGTACTTC
TRBJ1-4 - TRBV15 - CATGGGSEKLFF TGTGCCACCGGAGGAGGGAGTGAAAAACTGTTTTTT
TRBJ1-3 - TRBV6-5 - CASGRAASGNTIYF TGTGCCAGCGGGCGGGCGGCCTCTGGAAACACCATATATTTT
TRBJ1-5 - TRBV24-1 TRBD1 CATSGAGGQYSNQPQHF TGTGCCACCAGTGGGGCAGGGGGCCAATATAGCAATCAGCCCCAGCATTTT
TRBJ1-5 - TRBV30 - CAWSVEGYSNQPQHF TGTGCCTGGAGTGTAGAGGGCTATAGCAATCAGCCCCAGCATTTT
TRBJ1-1 - TRBV7-9 TRBD1 CASSQQGGQGTEAFF TGTGCCAGCAGCCAACAAGGGGGACAGGGGACTGAAGCTTTCTTT
TRBJ1-2 - TRBV15 - CATSTSRQTNYGYTF TGTGCCACCAGTACGTCGCGACAGACTAACTATGGCTACACCTTC
TRBJ2-7 - TRBV11-3 - CASSPRWLGRQSSYEQYF TGTGCCAGCAGCCCTCGTTGGTTGGGGCGGCAAAGCTCCTACGAGCAGTACTTC
TRBJ1-5 - TRBV27 - CASSPNNQPQHF TGTGCCAGCAGTCCAAACAATCAGCCCCAGCATTTT
TRBJ2-1 - TRBV9 TRBD2 CASSVFGGGYNEQFF TGTGCCAGCAGCGTCTTTGGCGGGGGTTACAATGAGCAGTTCTTC
TRBJ1-4 once TRBV28 TRBD1 CASSQGGANEKLFF TGTGCCAGCAGCCAGGGGGGTGCTAATGAAAAACTGTTTTTT
TRBJ2-2 - TRBV20-1 TRBD2 CSASLAGRTGELFF TGCAGTGCTAGTCTAGCGGGACGTACCGGGGAGCTGTTTTTT
TRBJ1-1 - TRBV4-1 - CASSQDPTEMNTEAFF TGCGCCAGCAGCCAAGACCCGACAGAGATGAACACTGAAGCTTTCTTT
TRBJ1-2 - TRBV25-1 - CASSEAGYGYTF TGTGCCAGCAGTGAGGCAGGGTACGGCTACACCTTC
TRBJ2-2 - TRBV7-9 - CARPRGDTGELFF TGTGCCAGACCCAGGGGCGACACCGGGGAGCTGTTTTTT
TRBJ1-2 few TRBV29-1 TRBD1 CSGRDRASKRGGYTF TGCAGCGGCCGGGACAGGGCCTCTAAAAGGGGTGGCTACACCTTC
TRBJ2-3 - TRBV7-2 TRBD2 CASSSGRGRTDTQYF TGTGCCAGCAGCTCAGGGAGGGGTAGGACAGATACGCAGTATTTT
TRBJ2-7 - TRBV11-2 - CASSLRTTPAGKSYEQYF TGTGCCAGCAGCTTACGAACGACACCCGCGGGGAAATCCTACGAGCAGTACTTC
TRBJ2-3 - TRBV6-1 TRBD2 CASSELSGRGADTQYF TGTGCCAGCAGTGAATTGAGCGGGAGGGGGGCAGATACGCAGTATTTT
TRBJ1-1 few TRBV6-6 - CASSYPRGLNTEAFF TGTGCCAGCAGTTACCCCAGGGGTCTGAACACTGAAGCTTTCTTT
TRBJ1-2 - TRBV10-2 TRBD1 CASSEGAGGEISRGYTF TGCGCCAGCAGTGAGGGGGCAGGGGGAGAGATTAGTAGAGGCTACACCTTC
TRBJ1-2 - TRBV6-5 - CASSKGGYGYTF TGTGCCAGCAGCAAGGGCGGGTATGGCTACACCTTC
TRBJ1-4 - TRBV7-9 - CASSTQPGRRGKLFF TGTGCCAGCAGCACCCAGCCGGGGCGAAGGGGGAAACTGTTTTTT
TRBJ1-2 - TRBV5-5 - CASSLAAGIDYGYTF TGTGCCAGCAGCTTGGCCGCGGGGATCGACTATGGCTACACCTTC
TRBJ2-1 - TRBV24-1 TRBD2 CATSDLSGRAQFF TGTGCCACCAGTGACCTTAGCGGGAGGGCCCAGTTCTTC
TRBJ1-2 - TRBV24-1 - CATSDGTLYGYTF TGTGCCACCAGTGATGGGACACTCTATGGCTACACCTTC
TRBJ1-4 - TRBV5-1 - CASRSDSNNEKLFF TGCGCCAGCAGATCCGACAGCAACAATGAAAAACTGTTTTTT
TRBJ2-3 - TRBV18 TRBD2 CASSPGLAGGESTDTQYF TGTGCCAGCTCACCAGGGCTAGCGGGGGGCGAGAGCACAGATACGCAGTATTTT
TRBJ2-1 - TRBV6-5 - CASSNPGNEQFF TGTGCCAGCAGTAACCCGGGGAATGAGCAGTTCTTC